Below, 27 T cell receptor beta chains from the same sample are listed, as sequenced in a study of blood T cell repertoires in COVID-19. The protocol was immunoSEQ multiplex PCR, while the TCRdb copy is restricted to in-frame clones and leaves out a portion. The repertoire includes fewer than 150,000 clones, 83% of them detected once, and 18% sits in the top ten. Sequencing was performed on PBMCs or T cells enriched from blood (not recorded which). These receptors were taken from a man between 25 and 39 years old who had recovered from COVID-19.

The J gene is TRBJ2-1, the V gene TRBV18, with TRBD2 matching over 10 bases. This CDR3 has 16 residues. The ends lost 4 bases at V and 5 bases at J; junction bases unmatched: 8. In germline, CDR1 is KGHSH, CDR2 LQKENI. This CDR3 reads CASSQLAGTMHNEQFF. The CDR3 DNA sequence: TGTGCCAGCTCACAACTAGCGGGGACCATGCACAATGAGCAGTTCTTC. Using reference TRBV18 and TRBJ2-1 for the parts outside the CDR3, the full variable domain is NAGVMQNPRHLVRRRGQEARLRCSPMKGHSHVYWYRQLPEEGLKFMVYLQKENIIDESGMPKERFSAEFPKEGPSILRIQQVVRGDSAAYFCASSQLAGTMHNEQFFGPGTRLTVL.

The chain carries TRBV5-1 and TRBJ2-3, with 7 positions matching TRBD1. The CDR3 has 14 residues. Germline V lookup: CDR1 SGHRS, CDR2 YFSETQ. V dropped 4 bases and J dropped 0; count of bases not matched to a gene: 2. The CDR3 reads CASSPGQSTDTQYF. CDR3 in DNA: TGCGCCAGCAGCCCGGGACAGAGCACAGATACGCAGTATTTT.

The rearrangement links TRBV6-1 to TRBJ1-2; D ambiguous. CDR1 MNHNS and CDR2 SASEGT come from the germline V gene. Trimming shortened V by 1 base and J by 2 bases, and 8 bases separated the two germline ends. CDR3 length equals 14 residues. In DNA, the CDR3 is TGTGCCAGCAGTGAAGGGCCCGTGAACTATGGCTACACCTTC. This translates into CASSEGPVNYGYTF.

The gene calls are TRBV9 and TRBJ2-2; 10 bases line up with TRBD2. Germline assignment: CDR1 SGDLS and CDR2 YYNGEE. V gave up 4 bases and J gave up 6 bases; unmatched junction bases: 15. This CDR3 is 18 amino acids long. CDR3 in DNA: TGTGCCAGCAGCTCTTCACCTCTCAGCGGGGGGGCCGCCGGGGAGCTGTTTTTT. Residues: CASSSSPLSGGAAGELFF.

The genes are TRBV2 and TRBJ2-2; the D gene is possibly TRBD1 (5 bases). V lost 7 bases and J 6 bases, leaving 6 bases between the germline ends. CDR1 is SNHLY, CDR2 FYNNEI, per germline. The length of the CDR3 is 11 residues. The CDR3 here is CASTGSGELFF. DNA of the CDR3: TGTGCCAGCACAGGGTCCGGGGAGCTGTTTTTT.

The J gene is TRBJ2-3, the V gene TRBV3-1 (or the pseudogene TRBV3-2); 11 nucleotides agree with TRBD2. There are 17 residues in the CDR3. Germline-derived CDR1 and CDR2 are LGHDT and YNNKEL (reference sequence). Losses at the gene ends were 4 bases for V and 2 bases for J; bases not matched to a gene: 8. CDR3: CASSRSLAGGPTDTQYF. The CDR3, as DNA: TGTGCCAGCAGCCGATCTCTAGCGGGAGGCCCCACAGATACGCAGTATTTT.

The gene calls are TRBV4-1 and TRBJ2-2; a possible D gene is TRBD1 (5 bases). Trimming took off 1 base at V and 5 bases at J, with 14 bases between the two ends. The germline CDR1 and CDR2 sequences are MGHRA and YSYEKL. This CDR3 is 16 amino acids long. The CDR3 region is CASSQAQGFPTGELFF. CDR3 in DNA: TGCGCCAGCAGCCAAGCCCAGGGTTTTCCGACCGGGGAGCTGTTTTTT.

The genes are TRBV5-1 and TRBJ2-3, with TRBD2 as a possible D gene (6 bases). V gave up 5 bases and J gave up 5 bases, with 18 bases separating them. Germline CDR1 is SGHRS and CDR2 is YFSETQ. The CDR3 spans 15 residues. The CDR3 DNA reads as TGCGCCAGCAGTTCGACTAGTCGGAGAGGAGATACGCAGTATTTT. Translation: CASSSTSRRGDTQYF.

The V and J genes are TRBV18 and TRBJ2-5, with 9 bases identical to TRBD2. The CDR3 is 18 amino acids. Germline V gene data show CDR1 as KGHSH and CDR2 as LQKENI. V gave up 0 bases and J gave up 6 bases; unmatched junction bases: 14. The chain's CDR3 is CASSPPRLAGPKRQTQYF. CDR3 nucleotides: TGTGCCAGCTCACCACCAAGGCTAGCGGGGCCGAAAAGACAGACCCAGTACTTC.

The rearrangement links TRBV4-2 to TRBJ1-5; weak D call: TRBD1 (6 bases). The CDR3 is 20 residues long. V shed 6 bases and J shed 0 bases, with 27 bases lying between them. Germline V gene data show CDR1 as LGHNA and CDR2 as YNFKEQ. CDR3 DNA sequence: TGTGCCAGCAGTCCCGAAGGGATAAACAGGGATGGCTATAGCAATCAGCCCCAGCATTTT. It encodes CASSPEGINRDGYSNQPQHF.

The chain combines TRBV19 with TRBJ1-4; D is unresolved. CDR1 is LNHDA, CDR2 SQIVND, per germline (reference sequence). V was trimmed by 2 bases and J by 0 bases, leaving 7 bases between them. The CDR3 sequence is 15 residues long. CDR3 bases: TGTGCCAGTAGTATATACACCGCAACTAATGAAAAACTGTTTTTT. This sequence encodes CASSIYTATNEKLFF.

The V call is TRBV9, the J call TRBJ2-1; D is perhaps TRBD2 (5 bases). V was cut by 0 bases and J by 7 bases, with 11 bases left in between. CDR3 length equals 14 residues. The V gene's germline CDR1 is SGDLS and CDR2 YYNGEE. The CDR3 bases are TGTGCCAGCAGCGTAGATGAGGGTCGTAATGAGCAGTTCTTC. Its translation is CASSVDEGRNEQFF.

The CDR3 is CASSPPGGPYEQYV. Written as DNA, the CDR3 is TGTGCCAGCTCACCGCCAGGGGGTCCCTACGAGCAGTACGTC. V usage is TRBV18 and J usage is TRBJ2-7, with 7 bases matching TRBD1. J was trimmed by 2 bases and V by 3 bases; bases with no gene match: 4. The CDR3 extends over 14 amino acids. From germline, CDR1 is KGHSH and CDR2 LQKENI.

The V call is TRBV11-2, the J call TRBJ1-2; D gene unclear. Trimming removed 5 bases at V and 3 bases at J, with 16 bases between. Germline values: CDR1 SGHAT, CDR2 FQNNGV. The CDR3 has 15 amino acids. The CDR3 is CASSPEPQLYYGYTF. The DNA of the CDR3 is TGTGCCAGCAGCCCGGAGCCCCAACTTTACTATGGCTACACCTTC.

The CDR3 coding sequence is TGTGCCAGCAGTCCTCTGCAGGGATACCAAGAGACCCAGTACTTC. Translating it yields CASSPLQGYQETQYF. V and J are TRBV27 and TRBJ2-5; maybe TRBD1 (5 bases). The CDR3 contains 15 residues. Trimming removed 5 bases from V and 0 bases from J, with 13 bases in between. CDR1 is MNHEY and CDR2 is SMNVEV in the germline V gene (reference sequence).

The chain carries TRBV11-2 and TRBJ1-2; 8 bases line up with TRBD1. Per the germline V gene, CDR1 is SGHAT and CDR2 is FQNNGV. This CDR3 is built from 12 residues. J gave up 5 bases and V 5 bases, and 1 base lay outside the gene matches. This chain's CDR3 is CASSQGAYGYTF. DNA of the CDR3: TGTGCCAGCAGCCAGGGGGCTTATGGCTACACCTTC.

The rearrangement links TRBV11-3 to TRBJ2-1; D perhaps matches TRBD2 (6 bases). Germline V gene data show CDR1 as SGHNT and CDR2 as YENEEA. V lost 3 bases and J 5 bases, leaving 11 bases between the germline ends. This CDR3 has 14 amino acids. The CDR3 coding sequence is TGTGCCAGCAGCTTGGGGGGTTGGGACAATGAGCAGTTCTTC. Translating it yields CASSLGGWDNEQFF.

This sequence joins TRBV12-5 and TRBJ1-5; D not certain. From germline, CDR1 is LGHNT and CDR2 FRNRAP. This CDR3 is built from 13 residues. The V and J ends lost 7 bases and 1 base respectively, with 8 bases between them. CDR3 sequence: CASAAGSNQPQHF. The CDR3 DNA reads TGTGCTAGTGCCGCGGGGAGCAATCAGCCCCAGCATTTT.

This rearrangement joins TRBV4-2 to TRBJ2-2, with 14 bases fitting TRBD2. CDR1 and CDR2 from the germline V gene are LGHNA and YNFKEQ. V was clipped by 2 bases and J by 7 bases; unmatched bases: 6. CDR3 length equals 17 residues. As DNA, the CDR3 is TGTGCCAGCAGCCAAAGACCGGGACTAGCGGGAGTCGGGGAGCTGTTTTTT. Translation: CASSQRPGLAGVGELFF.

This clone came up a few times. The chain couples TRBV19 to TRBJ2-7; 7 nucleotides align to TRBD1. J gave up 5 bases and V 5 bases, and 6 bases lay outside the gene matches. Germline CDR1 reads LNHDA; CDR2 reads SQIVND (reference sequence). The length of the CDR3 is 13 residues. Here the CDR3 reads CASSFGQAHEQYF. The CDR3 coding sequence is TGTGCCAGTAGTTTCGGACAGGCCCACGAGCAGTACTTC.

The rearrangement links TRBV20-1 to TRBJ1-2; 9 positions match TRBD1. The germline V gene has CDR1 DFQATT and CDR2 SNEGSKA (reference sequence). After removal of 5 bases from V and 6 bases from J, the junction contained 1 base not matched to a gene. CDR3 length equals 11 residues. CDR3 in DNA: TGCAGTGCTGGGACAGGGCATGGCTACACCTTC. This translates into CSAGTGHGYTF.

The chain has TRBV19 and TRBJ1-5; 7 bases align to TRBD1. V was pared by 3 bases and J by 0 bases, with 8 bases of the junction left unmatched. Germline V gene lookup returns CDR1 LNHDA and CDR2 SQIVND (reference sequence). The CDR3 length is 17 residues. The CDR3 region is CASSIPGTVVSNQPQHF. CDR3 DNA sequence: TGTGCCAGTAGTATCCCAGGGACAGTTGTTAGCAATCAGCCCCAGCATTTT.

The chain is built from TRBV6-5 and TRBJ2-3; 8 nucleotides match TRBD2. Germline V gene lookup returns CDR1 MNHEY and CDR2 SVGAGI. The CDR3 contains 15 residues. J lost 9 bases, V lost 6 bases, and 14 bases had no gene match. The CDR3 DNA follows: TGTGCCAGCAGCCTGGGGCTAGCGGGCCCCGCGACGCAGTATTTT. Encoded protein: CASSLGLAGPATQYF.

The V gene is TRBV11-2, the J gene TRBJ1-2; perhaps TRBD1 as D (5 bases). The V end was cut by 3 bases, the J end by 4 bases, with 15 bases between. CDR1 is SGHAT, CDR2 FQNNGV, per germline. The CDR3 runs to 15 residues. The CDR3 loop reads CASSFGGEFPYGYTF. For the CDR3, the DNA is TGTGCCAGCAGCTTCGGGGGGGAGTTCCCCTATGGCTACACCTTC.

The rearrangement joins TRBV9 to TRBJ2-3; tentatively, D is TRBD2 (6 bases). Germline V gene sequence: CDR1 SGDLS, CDR2 YYNGEE. Between the trimmed V and J ends, which lost 0 bases and 2 bases, there was a span of 16 bases. The CDR3 loop spans 17 amino acids. The CDR3 sequence is CASSVAMNGGPTDTQYF. The CDR3 DNA reads as TGTGCCAGCAGCGTAGCGATGAACGGAGGGCCCACAGATACGCAGTATTTT.

The genes are TRBV3-1 (or the pseudogene TRBV3-2) and TRBJ1-5; tentative D call: TRBD1 (6 bases). This CDR3 is 16 amino acids long. V lost 4 bases to trimming and J lost 0 bases, with 13 bases between them. Germline-derived CDR1 and CDR2 are LGHDT and YNNKEL (reference sequence). The CDR3 region is CASSPGVSSSNQPQHF. The CDR3 DNA reads TGTGCCAGCAGCCCAGGGGTCTCGTCTAGCAATCAGCCCCAGCATTTT.

Only a few counts were recorded for this clone. The genes are TRBV27 and TRBJ2-2; maybe TRBD1 (7 bases). The CDR3 is made up of 21 amino acids. The germline CDR1 and CDR2 sequences are MNHEY and SMNVEV (reference sequence). The ends were cut back, 1 base at V and 7 bases at J, with 31 bases in the middle. The CDR3 loop reads CASSLYPFSDSTGEVDGELFF. The CDR3 DNA is TGTGCCAGCAGTTTATACCCGTTTAGCGATTCTACAGGGGAGGTAGACGGGGAGCTGTTTTTT.